The 16 T cell receptor beta chains reported below all come from one sample, sequenced in a study of T cell clones after liver transplantation. Method: immunoSEQ multiplex PCR; TCRdb's copy keeps in-frame clones and lacks some. In the table there are tens of thousands of clones, about two thirds of which are singletons. This specimen was CD4+ T cells from blood, taken at the roughly 16-month timepoint. These receptors came from a human patient who received a liver transplant. Some T cells may be the graft donor's.

This clone was recorded many times. The rearrangement links TRBV28 to TRBJ1-5, with 9 bases aligning to TRBD1. This CDR3 region has 16 residues. The trim removed 5 bases at V and 3 bases at J, leaving 8 bases unmatched. Germline CDR1 is MDHEN and CDR2 is SYDVKM. The CDR3 sequence: CASSPAGTGTNQPQHF. Here the CDR3 DNA reads TGTGCCAGCAGTCCAGCCGGGACAGGGACCAATCAGCCCCAGCATTTT.

The chain carries TRBV5-1 and TRBJ2-4, with a tentative D call TRBD1 (6 bases). The CDR3 is 13 amino acids. Looked up from germline, CDR1 is SGHRS and CDR2 is YFSETQ. V lost 3 bases and J lost 6, with 10 bases in between. The CDR3 protein is CASSSQQGNIQYF. As DNA, the CDR3 is TGCGCCAGCAGCTCTCAACAGGGAAACATTCAGTACTTC.

This clone has a handful of counts. This chain uses TRBV7-9 with TRBJ1-5, with 12 bases fitting TRBD1. Germline V gene sequence: CDR1 SEHNR, CDR2 FQNEAQ (reference sequence). This CDR3 has 17 residues. With V trimmed by 3 bases and J by 0 bases, 3 bases remained unmatched. The CDR3 here is CASSFGTGGVSNQPQHF. CDR3 nucleotides: TGTGCCAGCAGCTTCGGGACAGGGGGCGTTAGCAATCAGCCCCAGCATTTT. The full variable domain, its missing parts supplied by reference TRBV7-9 and TRBJ1-5, is DTGVSQNPRHKITKRGQNVTFRCDPISEHNRLYWYRQTLGQGPEFLTYFQNEAQLEKSRLLSDRFSAERPKGSFSTLEIQRTEQGDSAMYLCASSFGTGGVSNQPQHFGDGTRLSIL.

Regarding this clone: The same CDR3 can be traced to other DNA sequences in this sample. The chain carries TRBV6-6 and TRBJ2-2, with D possibly being TRBD2 (5 bases). The CDR3 has 15 residues. V shed 6 bases and J shed 1 base, with 12 bases lying between them. Germline values: CDR1 MNHNY, CDR2 SVGAGI (reference sequence). The CDR3 nucleotides read TGTGCCAGCAGCCGGTGGGGAGAGAACACCGGGGAGCTGTTTTTT. It translates to CASSRWGENTGELFF.

The rearrangement links TRBV19 to TRBJ1-5, with 7 bases lining up with TRBD1. This CDR3 comprises 13 residues. CDR1 LNHDA and CDR2 SQIVND come from the germline V gene (reference sequence). Germline trimming cut 8 bases from V and 4 bases from J; bases unmatched to any gene: 5. As DNA, the CDR3 is TGTGCCAGTTCCGGGACAGTGAATCAGCCCCAGCATTTT. Protein product: CASSGTVNQPQHF.

There are a few counts of this clone. The junction differs from germline at one of its ends, possibly a read error. The chain uses TRBV30 and TRBJ2-2; D is possibly TRBD1 or TRBD2 (5 bases each). The CDR3 loop spans 14 amino acids. Germline CDR1 GTSNPN, CDR2 SVGIG (reference sequence). The CDR3 is CAGTGTTKTGELFF. The CDR3 DNA reads TGTGCCGGAACCGGGACCACGAAGACCGGGGAGCTGTTTTTT.

The chain recombines TRBV6-1 with TRBJ1-1; no definite D call. Germline V gene data show CDR1 as MNHNS and CDR2 as SASEGT. This CDR3 is 13 amino acids long. Trimming shortened V by 6 bases and J by 1 base, and 9 bases separated the two germline ends. The CDR3, as DNA: TGTGCCAGCAGCTCTAAAAAGAACACTGAAGCTTTCTTT. Amino acid sequence: CASSSKKNTEAFF.

This clone was detected only a few times. The chain couples TRBV5-6 to TRBJ2-7; 7 bases align to TRBD1. Germline loops: CDR1 SGHDT, CDR2 YYEEEE. The V segment lost 0 bases and the J segment 6 bases; nucleotides outside the gene matches: 6. The CDR3 spans 14 residues. This chain's CDR3 is CASSLGVQGTEQYV. CDR3 DNA sequence: TGTGCCAGCAGCTTGGGGGTACAGGGGACCGAGCAGTACGTC.

This clone has a handful of counts. This chain links TRBV2 with TRBJ2-5; no clear D gene. There are 12 residues in the CDR3. Trimming left V 5 bases short and J 3 bases short, with 7 bases between. Per the germline V gene, CDR1 is SNHLY and CDR2 is FYNNEI. The CDR3 spells CASSLSEETQYF. In DNA, the CDR3 is TGTGCCAGCAGTCTCAGTGAAGAGACCCAGTACTTC. Drawing the rest from reference TRBV2 and TRBJ2-5, the complete variable domain is EPEVTQTPSHQVTQMGQEVILRCVPISNHLYFYWYRQILGQKVEFLVSFYNNEISEKSEIFDDQFSVERPDGSNFTLKIRSTKLEDSAMYFCASSLSEETQYFGPGTRLLVL.

CDR3 DNA: TGTGCCTGGAGAACAGGGTGGGGCACTGAAGCTTTCTTT. Its protein product is CAWRTGWGTEAFF. The chain has TRBV30 and TRBJ1-1; TRBD1 is a possible D gene (6 bases). The CDR3 contains 13 residues. The V gene lost 3 bases and the J gene lost 4 bases, with 12 bases spanning the gap. Germline V CDR1 and CDR2: GTSNPN, SVGIG (reference sequence).

The chain links TRBV2 to TRBJ1-2; 7 bases are shared with TRBD1. There are 13 residues in the CDR3. Germline V gene data show CDR1 as SNHLY and CDR2 as FYNNEI. V gave up 7 bases and J gave up 6 bases; unmatched junction bases: 8. The CDR3, as DNA: TGTGCCAGCATCCCCCGGCAGGGGGATGGCTACACCTTC. Its protein product is CASIPRQGDGYTF. The full variable domain, in which reference TRBV2 and TRBJ1-2 provide the parts outside the CDR3, is EPEVTQTPSHQVTQMGQEVILRCVPISNHLYFYWYRQILGQKVEFLVSFYNNEISEKSEIFDDQFSVERPDGSNFTLKIRSTKLEDSAMYFCASIPRQGDGYTFGSGTRLTVV.

For the CDR3, the DNA is TGTGCCAGTAGGGCGGGACAGGGGGCCAACGAGCAGTACTTC. Encoded protein: CASRAGQGANEQYF. This chain uses TRBV19 with TRBJ2-7; 12 bases fit TRBD1. V trimming: 6 bases; J trimming: 5 bases; junction bases outside the gene matches: 5. Germline loops: CDR1 LNHDA, CDR2 SQIVND (reference sequence). The CDR3 contains 14 residues.

This clone showed up just a few times. This same CDR3 is encoded by further DNA sequences in the sample. This chain connects TRBV5-1 to TRBJ2-1; D is ambiguous. V was shortened by 0 bases and J by 0 bases, with 4 bases between the two germline ends. Germline values: CDR1 SGHRS, CDR2 YFSETQ. CDR3 length: 14 residues. This chain's CDR3 is CASSLGSSYNEQFF. The CDR3 DNA follows: TGCGCCAGCAGCTTGGGTAGCTCCTACAATGAGCAGTTCTTC.

V and J are TRBV6-5 and TRBJ2-7; 7 nucleotides match TRBD1. The CDR3 is 13 amino acids. Losses at the gene ends were 0 bases for V and 4 bases for J; bases not matched to a gene: 0. The germline CDR1 and CDR2 sequences are MNHEY and SVGAGI. The CDR3 is CASSYSQGYEQYV. The CDR3 DNA is TGTGCCAGCAGTTACTCACAGGGGTACGAGCAGTACGTC.

The chain is built from TRBV2 and TRBJ2-1, with 7 bases matching TRBD2. Looked up from germline, CDR1 is SNHLY and CDR2 is FYNNEI. Trimming took 3 bases from V and 0 from J; bases not matched to a gene: 8. This CDR3 is built from 17 residues. DNA for the CDR3: TGTGCCAGCAGTGAGGAGGGAGGGTTGAGCTCCTACAATGAGCAGTTCTTC. Translating it yields CASSEEGGLSSYNEQFF.

This clone was seen more than once but under ten times. This chain connects TRBV28 to TRBJ1-6; D remains ambiguous. Trimming left V 5 bases short and J 6 bases short, with 14 bases between. This CDR3 comprises 15 residues. From germline, CDR1 is MDHEN and CDR2 SYDVKM. The CDR3 loop is CASSPPGAINSPLHF. The CDR3 DNA reads as TGTGCCAGCAGTCCACCGGGAGCCATTAATTCACCCCTCCACTTT.